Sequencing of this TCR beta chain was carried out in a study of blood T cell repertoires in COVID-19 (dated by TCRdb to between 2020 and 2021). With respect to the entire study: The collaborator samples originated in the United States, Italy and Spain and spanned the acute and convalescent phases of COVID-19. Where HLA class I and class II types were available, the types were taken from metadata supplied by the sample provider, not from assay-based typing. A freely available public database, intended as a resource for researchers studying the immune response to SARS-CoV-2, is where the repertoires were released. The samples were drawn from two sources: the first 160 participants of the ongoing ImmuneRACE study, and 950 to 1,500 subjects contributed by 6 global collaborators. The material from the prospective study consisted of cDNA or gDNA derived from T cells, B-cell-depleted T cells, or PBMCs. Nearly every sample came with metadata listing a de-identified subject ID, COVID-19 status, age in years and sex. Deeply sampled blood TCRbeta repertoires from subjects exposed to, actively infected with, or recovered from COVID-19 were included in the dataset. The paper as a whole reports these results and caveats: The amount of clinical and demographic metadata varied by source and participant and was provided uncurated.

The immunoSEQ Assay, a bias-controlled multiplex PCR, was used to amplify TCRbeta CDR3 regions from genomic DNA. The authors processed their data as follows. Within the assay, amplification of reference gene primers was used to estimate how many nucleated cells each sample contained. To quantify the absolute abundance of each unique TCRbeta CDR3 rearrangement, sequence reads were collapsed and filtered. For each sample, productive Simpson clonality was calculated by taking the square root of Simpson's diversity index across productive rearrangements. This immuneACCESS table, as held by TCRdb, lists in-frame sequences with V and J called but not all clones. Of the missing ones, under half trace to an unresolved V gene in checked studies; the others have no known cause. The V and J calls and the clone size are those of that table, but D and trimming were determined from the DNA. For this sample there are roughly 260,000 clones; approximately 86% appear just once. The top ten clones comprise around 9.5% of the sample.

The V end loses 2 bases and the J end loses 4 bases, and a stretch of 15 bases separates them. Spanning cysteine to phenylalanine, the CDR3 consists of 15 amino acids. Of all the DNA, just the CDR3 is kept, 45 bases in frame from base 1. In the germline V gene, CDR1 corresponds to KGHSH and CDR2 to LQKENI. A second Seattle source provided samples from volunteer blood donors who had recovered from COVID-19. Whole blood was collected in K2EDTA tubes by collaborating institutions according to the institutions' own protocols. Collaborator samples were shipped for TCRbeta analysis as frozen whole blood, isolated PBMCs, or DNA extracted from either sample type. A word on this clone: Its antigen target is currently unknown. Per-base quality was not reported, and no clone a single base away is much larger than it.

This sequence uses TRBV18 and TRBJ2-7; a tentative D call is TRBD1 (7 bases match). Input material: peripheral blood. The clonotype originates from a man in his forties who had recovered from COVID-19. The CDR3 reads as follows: CASSPGGGGNYEQYF. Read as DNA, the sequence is TGTGCCAGCTCACCAGGAGGGGGCGGGAATTACGAGCAGTACTTC.